Below are 5 T cell receptor beta chains sequenced from a single sample in a study of blood T cell repertoires in COVID-19. Sequencing was performed with immunoSEQ multiplex PCR; in TCRdb, only in-frame clones are kept and a portion is missing. Of roughly 65,000 clones in the sample, more than 90% are singletons; the top ten hold 1.3%. Material: peripheral blood. The origin of the receptors is a man in his sixties with acute or convalescent COVID-19.

The chain recombines TRBV20-1 with TRBJ2-1; weak D call: TRBD2 (5 bases). Germline lookup yields CDR1 DFQATT and CDR2 SNEGSKA (reference sequence). Trimming shortened V by 3 bases and J by 0 bases, and 9 bases separated the two germline ends. This CDR3 contains 14 residues. DNA for the CDR3: TGCAGTGCTAGTAGCGATCCCTCCTACAATGAGCAGTTCTTC. It yields the protein CSASSDPSYNEQFF.

For this clone: The same CDR3 can be traced to other DNA sequences in this sample. The V and J genes are TRBV5-1 and TRBJ1-3; TRBD1 agrees at 7 bases. The length of the CDR3 is 14 residues. Germline values: CDR1 SGHRS, CDR2 YFSETQ. Trimming took 3 bases from V and 2 from J; bases not matched to a gene: 2. The CDR3 coding sequence is TGCGCCAGCAGCTCAACAGGGGCTGGAAACACCATATATTTT. It yields the protein CASSSTGAGNTIYF.

The chain uses TRBV6-5 and TRBJ2-1; 7 bases map to TRBD1. Germline V gene sequence: CDR1 MNHEY, CDR2 SVGAGI. This CDR3 is built from 12 residues. The trim removed 8 bases at V and 2 bases at J, leaving 0 bases unmatched. The DNA of the CDR3 is TGTGCCAGCGGGACAGCCTACAATGAGCAGTTCTTC. Translation: CASGTAYNEQFF.

The chain is built from TRBV3-1 (or the pseudogene TRBV3-2) and TRBJ2-1; a possible D gene is TRBD2 (5 bases). This CDR3 has 17 residues. Germline V gene lookup returns CDR1 LGHDT and CDR2 YNNKEL (reference sequence). Deletions cut 2 bases from V and 0 bases from J, with 14 bases between. This CDR3 reads CASSQNRGISSYNEQFF. CDR3 sequence (DNA): TGTGCCAGCAGCCAAAACCGGGGAATCAGCTCCTACAATGAGCAGTTCTTC.

This clone was picked up a small number of times. The V and J genes are TRBV19 and TRBJ1-2; no reliable D call. Trimming removed 7 bases from V and 0 bases from J, with 9 bases in between. The CDR3 sequence is 13 residues long. Germline V CDR1 and CDR2: LNHDA, SQIVND (reference sequence). CDR3 residues: CASMAATNYGYTF. DNA for the CDR3: TGTGCCAGTATGGCGGCAACTAACTATGGCTACACCTTC.